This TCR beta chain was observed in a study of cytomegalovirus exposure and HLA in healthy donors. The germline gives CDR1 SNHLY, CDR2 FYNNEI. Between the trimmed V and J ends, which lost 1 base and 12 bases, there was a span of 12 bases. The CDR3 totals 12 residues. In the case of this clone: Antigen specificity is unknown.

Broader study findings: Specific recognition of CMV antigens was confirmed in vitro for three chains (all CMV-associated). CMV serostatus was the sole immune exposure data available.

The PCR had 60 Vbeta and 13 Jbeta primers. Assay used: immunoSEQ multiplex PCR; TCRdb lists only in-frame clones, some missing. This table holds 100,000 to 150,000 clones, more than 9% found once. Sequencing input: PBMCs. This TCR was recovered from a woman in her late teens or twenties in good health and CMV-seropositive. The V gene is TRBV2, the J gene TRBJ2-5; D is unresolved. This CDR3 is CASSEGSLLKYF. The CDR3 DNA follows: TGTGCCAGCAGTGAAGGATCACTTCTAAAGTACTTC.